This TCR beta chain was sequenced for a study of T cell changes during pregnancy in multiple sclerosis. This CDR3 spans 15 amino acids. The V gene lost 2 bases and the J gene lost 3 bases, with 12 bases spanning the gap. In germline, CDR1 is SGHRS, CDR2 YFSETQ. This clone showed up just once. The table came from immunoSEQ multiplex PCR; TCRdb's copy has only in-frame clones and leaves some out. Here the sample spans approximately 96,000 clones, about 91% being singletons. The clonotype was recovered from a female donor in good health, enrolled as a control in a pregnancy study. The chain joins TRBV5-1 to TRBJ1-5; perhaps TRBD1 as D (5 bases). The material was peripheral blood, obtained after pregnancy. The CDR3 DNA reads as TGCGCCAGCAGCTTTAAAGGGGAGGCCAATCAGCCCCAGCATTTT. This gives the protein CASSFKGEANQPQHF.